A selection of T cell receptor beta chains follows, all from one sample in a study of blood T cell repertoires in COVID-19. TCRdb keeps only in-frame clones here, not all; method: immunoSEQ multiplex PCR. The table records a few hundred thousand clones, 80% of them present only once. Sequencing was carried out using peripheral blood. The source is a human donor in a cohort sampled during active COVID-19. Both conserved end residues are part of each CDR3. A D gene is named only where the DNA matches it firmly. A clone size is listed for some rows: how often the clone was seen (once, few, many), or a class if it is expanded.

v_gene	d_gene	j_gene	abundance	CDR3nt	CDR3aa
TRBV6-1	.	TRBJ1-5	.	TGTGCCAGCAGTGAGCCAGGGGACGTCAATCAGCCCCAGCATTTT	CASSEPGDVNQPQHF
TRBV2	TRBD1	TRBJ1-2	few	TGTGCCAGCAGGCCCGGACAGGGGGCGGGAGACTATGGCTACACCTTC	CASRPGQGAGDYGYTF
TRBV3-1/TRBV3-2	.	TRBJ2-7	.	TGTGCCAGCGGTGAGTACGAGCAGTACTTC	CASGEYEQYF
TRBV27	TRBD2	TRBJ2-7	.	TGTGCCAGCAGTCGGACTAGAGGTTCCTACGAGCAGTACTTC	CASSRTRGSYEQYF
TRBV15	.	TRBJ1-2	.	TGTGCCACCAGCAGTACCCGGGGTAGTGGCTACACCTTC	CATSSTRGSGYTF
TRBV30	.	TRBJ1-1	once	TGTGCCTGGAGTGTCATTAACACTGAAGCTTTCTTT	CAWSVINTEAFF
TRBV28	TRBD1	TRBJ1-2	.	TGTGCCAGCAGCCAGACCGGGACAGGGGGCATTGGCTACACCTTC	CASSQTGTGGIGYTF
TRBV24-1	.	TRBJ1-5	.	TGTGCCACCAGTGAGGGCCGGACAGATCAGCCCCAGCATTTT	CATSEGRTDQPQHF
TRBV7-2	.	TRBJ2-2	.	TGTGCCAGCAGCTTAGGACAGTACACCGGGGAGCTGTTTTTT	CASSLGQYTGELFF
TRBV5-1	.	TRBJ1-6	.	TGCGCCAGCAGAGAGACTGGCGTCCATAATTCACCCCTCCACTTT	CASRETGVHNSPLHF
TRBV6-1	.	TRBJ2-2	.	TGTGCCAGCAGTGATAGCGCCCACACCGGGGAGCTGTTTTTT	CASSDSAHTGELFF
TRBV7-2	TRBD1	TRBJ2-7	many	TGTGCCAGCAGCTTAGCAGGACAGGGGGCTGGAGAGCAGTACTTC	CASSLAGQGAGEQYF
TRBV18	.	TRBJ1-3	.	TGTGCCAGCTCACCTGCAGGGTGGGGAAACACCATATATTTT	CASSPAGWGNTIYF
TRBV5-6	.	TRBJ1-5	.	TGTGCCAGCAGCTTGGTAGATCAGCCCCAGCATTTT	CASSLVDQPQHF
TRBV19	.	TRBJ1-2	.	TGTGCCAGTAGTATAGCGGACAGTAAGACGAGGGGCTATGGCTACACCTTC	CASSIADSKTRGYGYTF
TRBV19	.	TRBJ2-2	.	TGTGCCAGTAGAGATACGGGGACATACCTCACCGGGGAGCTGTTTTTT	CASRDTGTYLTGELFF
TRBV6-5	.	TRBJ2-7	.	TGTGCCAGCAGTAGGCACAGGGATTCCTACGAGCAGTACTTC	CASSRHRDSYEQYF
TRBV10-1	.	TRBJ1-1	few	TGCGCCAGCAGTGAGTCCGCGGAAAAGGCTTTCTTT	CASSESAEKAFF
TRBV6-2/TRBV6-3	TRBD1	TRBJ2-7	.	TGTGCCAGCAGTTACTCAAGGGGGCAAGCCTACGAGCAGTACTTC	CASSYSRGQAYEQYF
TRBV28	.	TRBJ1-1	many	TGTGCCAGCAGTTTATCGACAGGAGGTACTGAAGCTTTCTTT	CASSLSTGGTEAFF
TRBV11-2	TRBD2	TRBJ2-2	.	TGTGCCAGCAGCGAAAGCGGAGCGGGAGAAGATACCGGGGAGCTGTTTTTT	CASSESGAGEDTGELFF
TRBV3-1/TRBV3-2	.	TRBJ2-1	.	TGTGCCAGCAGTCGTGACAGGTACAATGAGCAGTTCTTC	CASSRDRYNEQFF
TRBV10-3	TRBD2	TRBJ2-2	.	TGTGCCATCAGTGAATTAGCGGGCACCGGGGAGCTGTTTTTT	CAISELAGTGELFF
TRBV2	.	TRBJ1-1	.	TGTGCCAGCAGGTACAGCAAACTGAACACTGAAGCTTTCTTT	CASRYSKLNTEAFF
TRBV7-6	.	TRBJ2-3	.	TGTGCCAGCAGCGCCGGGCAGGGCCACACAGATACGCAGTATTTT	CASSAGQGHTDTQYF
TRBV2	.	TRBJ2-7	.	TGTGCCAGCAGTGCGATTGACAGGAGCTCCTACGAGCAGTACTTC	CASSAIDRSSYEQYF
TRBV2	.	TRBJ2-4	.	TGTGCCAGTCACAGGGCGGCGGACATTCAGTACTTC	CASHRAADIQYF
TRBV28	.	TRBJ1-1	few	TGTGCCTTTAGAGCGGACGGGAACACTGAAGCTTTCTTT	CAFRADGNTEAFF
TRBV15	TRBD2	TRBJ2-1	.	TGTGCCACCGGGCGCGGGAGTTTGTACAATGAGCAGTTCTTC	CATGRGSLYNEQFF
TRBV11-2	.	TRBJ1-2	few	TGTGCCAGCAGCTTAGAGCCGGGTGGCTATGGCTACACCTTC	CASSLEPGGYGYTF
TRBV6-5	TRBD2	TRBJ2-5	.	TGTGCCAGCCTGACTAGCGGCCAAGAGACCCAGTACTTC	CASLTSGQETQYF
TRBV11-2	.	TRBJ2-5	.	TGTGCCAGCAGCTTGGGCAACCAAGAGACCCAGTACTTC	CASSLGNQETQYF
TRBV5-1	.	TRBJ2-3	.	TGCGCCAGCAGCCCCCAAGGGCGGGCAGATACGCAGTATTTT	CASSPQGRADTQYF
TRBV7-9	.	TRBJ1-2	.	TGTGCCAGCAGCTTAGTAAGACAGATCTATGGCTACACCTTC	CASSLVRQIYGYTF
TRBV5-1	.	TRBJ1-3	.	TGCGCCAGCAGCCCCCAGGGGTCGGCTGGAAACACCATATATTTT	CASSPQGSAGNTIYF
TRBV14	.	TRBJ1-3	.	TGTGCCAGCGGGCTAGGAAACACCATATATTTT	CASGLGNTIYF
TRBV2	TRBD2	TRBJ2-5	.	TGTGCCATCCTTCGGGGTGATAGCGGGGGGACCCAGTACTTC	CAILRGDSGGTQYF
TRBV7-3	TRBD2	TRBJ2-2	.	TGTGCCAGCAGCCCCAATGGGGGGGCGAACACCGGGGAGCTGTTTTTT	CASSPNGGANTGELFF
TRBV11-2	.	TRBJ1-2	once	TGTGCCAGCAGCACCGCTGAGGGCGCGTATGGCTACACCTTC	CASSTAEGAYGYTF